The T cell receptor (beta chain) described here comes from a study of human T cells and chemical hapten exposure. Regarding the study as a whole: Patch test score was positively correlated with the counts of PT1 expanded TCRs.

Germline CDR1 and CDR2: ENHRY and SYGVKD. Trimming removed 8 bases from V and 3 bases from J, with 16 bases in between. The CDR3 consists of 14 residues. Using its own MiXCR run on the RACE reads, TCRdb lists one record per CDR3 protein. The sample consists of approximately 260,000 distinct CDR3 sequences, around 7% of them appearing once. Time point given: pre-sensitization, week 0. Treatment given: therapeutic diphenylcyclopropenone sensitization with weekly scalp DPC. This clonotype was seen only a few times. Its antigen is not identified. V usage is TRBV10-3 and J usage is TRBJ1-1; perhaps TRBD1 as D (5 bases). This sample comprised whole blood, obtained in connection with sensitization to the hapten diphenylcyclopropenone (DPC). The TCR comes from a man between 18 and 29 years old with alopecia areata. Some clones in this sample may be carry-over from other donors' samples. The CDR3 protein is CAISLGLGDTEAFF. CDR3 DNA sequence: TGTGCCATCTCCCTAGGACTGGGGGACACTGAAGCTTTCTTT.